The clone carrying this TCR beta chain was counted ten times or more. Its specificity is not known. CDR3 size: 17 residues. V lost 4 bases to trimming and J lost 1 base; unmatched junction nucleotides: 9. Germline V gene data show CDR1 as DFQATT and CDR2 as SNEGSKA (reference sequence). This specimen comes from a study of CD8 T cells in ankylosing spondylitis. General study results and limits: In ankylosing spondylitis blood, a motif of roughly eight highly homologous TCR beta variants appeared characteristic. Certain motif variants had earlier been reported in reactive arthritis synovial fluid and blood.

TCRdb re-called the 5' RACE reads with MiXCR, one entry per CDR3 protein. The sample has 700,000 to 1,000,000 distinct CDR3 sequences; about 11% are singletons. This receptor was taken from a male donor with ankylosing spondylitis. The chain is built from TRBV20-1 and TRBJ2-5; 13 positions match TRBD2. The sequencing sample was made of blood, either unsorted or a sorted T cell fraction (not recorded which). CDR3 in DNA: TGCAGTGCTATCGGACTAGCGGGAGCGGCCCTCCAAGAGACCCAGTACTTC. Translation gives CSAIGLAGAALQETQYF.